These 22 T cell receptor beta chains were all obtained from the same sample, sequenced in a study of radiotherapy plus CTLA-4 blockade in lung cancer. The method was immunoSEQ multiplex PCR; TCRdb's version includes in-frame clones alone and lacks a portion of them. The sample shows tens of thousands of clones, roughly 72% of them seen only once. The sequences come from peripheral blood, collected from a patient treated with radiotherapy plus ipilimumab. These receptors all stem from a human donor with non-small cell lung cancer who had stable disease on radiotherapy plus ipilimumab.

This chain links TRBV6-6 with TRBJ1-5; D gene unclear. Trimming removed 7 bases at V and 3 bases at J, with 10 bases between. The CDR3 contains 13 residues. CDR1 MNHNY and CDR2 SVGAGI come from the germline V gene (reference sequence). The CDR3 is CASKQLLNQPQHF. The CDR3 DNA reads TGTGCCAGCAAACAGTTACTCAATCAGCCCCAGCATTTT.

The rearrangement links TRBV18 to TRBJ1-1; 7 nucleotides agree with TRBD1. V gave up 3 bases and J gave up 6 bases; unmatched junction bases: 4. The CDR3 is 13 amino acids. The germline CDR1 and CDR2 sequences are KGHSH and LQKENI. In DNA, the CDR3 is TGTGCCAGCTCACCGATAGGGGGCGCTGAAGCTTTCTTT. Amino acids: CASSPIGGAEAFF.

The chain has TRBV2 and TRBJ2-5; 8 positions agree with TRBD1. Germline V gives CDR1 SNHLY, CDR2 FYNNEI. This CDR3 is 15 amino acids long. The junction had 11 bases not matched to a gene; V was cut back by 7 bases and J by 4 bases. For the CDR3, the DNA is TGTGCCAGCACACTAACGCCAGGGGGCCGAGAGACCCAGTACTTC. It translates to CASTLTPGGRETQYF.

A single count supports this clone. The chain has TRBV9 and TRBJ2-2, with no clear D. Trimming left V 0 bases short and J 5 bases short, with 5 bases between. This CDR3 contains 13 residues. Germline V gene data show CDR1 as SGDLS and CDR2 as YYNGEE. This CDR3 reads CASSVGQTGELFF. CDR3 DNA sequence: TGTGCCAGCAGCGTAGGGCAGACCGGGGAGCTGTTTTTT. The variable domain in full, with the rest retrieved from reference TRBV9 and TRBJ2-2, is DSGVTQTPKHLITATGQRVTLRCSPRSGDLSVYWYQQSLDQGLQFLIQYYNGEERAKGNILERFSAQQFPDLHSELNLSSLELGDSALYFCASSVGQTGELFFGEGSRLTVL.

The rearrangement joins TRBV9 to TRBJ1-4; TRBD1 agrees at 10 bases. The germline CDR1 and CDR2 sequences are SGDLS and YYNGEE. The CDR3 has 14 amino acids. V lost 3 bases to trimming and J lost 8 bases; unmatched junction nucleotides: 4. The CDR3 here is CASSETTGGEKLFF. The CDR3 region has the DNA TGTGCCAGCAGCGAAACGACAGGGGGCGAAAAACTGTTTTTT.

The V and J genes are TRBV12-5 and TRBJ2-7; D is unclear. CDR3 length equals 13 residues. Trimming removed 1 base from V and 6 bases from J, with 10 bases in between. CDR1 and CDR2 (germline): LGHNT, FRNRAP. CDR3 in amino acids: CASGLGSYGEQYF. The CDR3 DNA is TGTGCTAGTGGTTTGGGGTCCTACGGCGAGCAGTACTTC.

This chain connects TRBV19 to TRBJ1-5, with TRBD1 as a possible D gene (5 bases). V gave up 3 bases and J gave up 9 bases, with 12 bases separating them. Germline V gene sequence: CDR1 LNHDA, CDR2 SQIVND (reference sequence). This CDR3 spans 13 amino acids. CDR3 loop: CASSMSGQGPQHF. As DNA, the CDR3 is TGTGCCAGTAGTATGTCAGGCCAGGGGCCCCAGCATTTT. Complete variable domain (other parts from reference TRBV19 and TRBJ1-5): DGGITQSPKYLFRKEGQNVTLSCEQNLNHDAMYWYRQDPGQGLRLIYYSQIVNDFQKGDIAEGYSVSREKKESFPLTVTSAQKNPTAFYLCASSMSGQGPQHFGDGTRLSIL.

The CDR3 DNA sequence: TGTGCCAGCAGCTCGCTACAGGGTTTCTCTGGCTACACCTTC. Its protein is CASSSLQGFSGYTF. V is TRBV11-2 and J is TRBJ1-2; tentatively, D is TRBD1 (6 bases). The CDR3 contains 14 residues. V dropped 4 bases and J dropped 7 bases, with 16 bases sitting between them. Per the germline V gene, CDR1 is SGHAT and CDR2 is FQNNGV.

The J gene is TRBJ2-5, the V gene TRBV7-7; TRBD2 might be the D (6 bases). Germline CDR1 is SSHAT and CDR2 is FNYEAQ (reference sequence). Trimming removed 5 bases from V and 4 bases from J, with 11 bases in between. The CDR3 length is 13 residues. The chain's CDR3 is CASSGPGRETQYF. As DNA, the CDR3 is TGTGCCAGCAGCGGGCCCGGGAGAGAGACCCAGTACTTC.

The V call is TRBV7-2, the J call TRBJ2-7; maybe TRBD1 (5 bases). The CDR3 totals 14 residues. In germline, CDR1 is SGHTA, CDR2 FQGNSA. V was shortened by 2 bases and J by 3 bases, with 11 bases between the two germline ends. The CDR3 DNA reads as TGTGCCAGCAGCTTAAACAGACAGAGCTACGAGCAGTACTTC. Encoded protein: CASSLNRQSYEQYF.

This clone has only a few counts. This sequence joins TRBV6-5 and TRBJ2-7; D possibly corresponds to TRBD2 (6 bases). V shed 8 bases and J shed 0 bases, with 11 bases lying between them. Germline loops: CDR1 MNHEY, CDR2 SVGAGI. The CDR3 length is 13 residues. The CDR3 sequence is CASRRGSSYEQYF. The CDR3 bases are TGTGCCAGCCGGCGGGGCAGCTCCTACGAGCAGTACTTC.

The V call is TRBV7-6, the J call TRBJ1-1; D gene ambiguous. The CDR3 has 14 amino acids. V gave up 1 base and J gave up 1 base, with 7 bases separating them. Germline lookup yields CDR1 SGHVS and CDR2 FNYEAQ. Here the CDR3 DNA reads TGTGCCAGCAGCTTAGTTGGCGGGAACACTGAAGCTTTCTTT. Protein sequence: CASSLVGGNTEAFF.

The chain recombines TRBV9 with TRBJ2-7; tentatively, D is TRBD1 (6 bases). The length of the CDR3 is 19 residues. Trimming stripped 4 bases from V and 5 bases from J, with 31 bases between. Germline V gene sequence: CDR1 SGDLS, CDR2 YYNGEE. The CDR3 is CASSSRDRFTALMGNEQYF. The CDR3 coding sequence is TGTGCCAGCAGCTCACGCGACAGGTTCACGGCATTGATGGGCAACGAGCAGTACTTC.

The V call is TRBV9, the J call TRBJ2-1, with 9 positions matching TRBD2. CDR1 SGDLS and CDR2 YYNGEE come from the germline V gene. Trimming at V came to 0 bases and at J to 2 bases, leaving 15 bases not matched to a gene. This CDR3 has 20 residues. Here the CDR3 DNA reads TGTGCCAGCAGCGTAGCTACTCTCGGGACTAGCCGTATTACCTACAATGAGCAGTTCTTC. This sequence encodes CASSVATLGTSRITYNEQFF.

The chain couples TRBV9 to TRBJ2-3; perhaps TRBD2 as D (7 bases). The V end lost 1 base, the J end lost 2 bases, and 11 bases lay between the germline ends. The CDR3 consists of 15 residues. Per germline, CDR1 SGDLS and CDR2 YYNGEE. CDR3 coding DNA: TGTGCCAGCAGCGTAAGGGGGGGTGACACAGATACGCAGTATTTT. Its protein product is CASSVRGGDTDTQYF.

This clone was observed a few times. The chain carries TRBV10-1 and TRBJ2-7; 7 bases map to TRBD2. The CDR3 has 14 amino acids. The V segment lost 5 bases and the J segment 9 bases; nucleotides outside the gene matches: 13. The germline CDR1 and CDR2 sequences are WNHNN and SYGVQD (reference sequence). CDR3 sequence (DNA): TGCGCCAGCAGTAGCGGGGCTGGGACTACGATGCAGTACTTC. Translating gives CASSSGAGTTMQYF.

For the CDR3, the DNA is TGCGCCAGCAGCCAAGCCTCGACAGGGATCTATGAAAAACTGTTTTTT. The encoded protein is CASSQASTGIYEKLFF. This sequence joins TRBV4-1 and TRBJ1-4; 7 bases line up with TRBD1. The CDR3 covers 16 residues. V shed 1 base, J shed 6 bases, and the junction held 8 bases outside the gene matches. Germline values: CDR1 MGHRA, CDR2 YSYEKL.

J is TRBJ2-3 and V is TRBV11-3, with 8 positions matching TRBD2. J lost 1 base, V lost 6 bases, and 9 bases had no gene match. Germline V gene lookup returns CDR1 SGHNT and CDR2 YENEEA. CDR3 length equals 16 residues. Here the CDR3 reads CASSKEGRGGTDTQYF. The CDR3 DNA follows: TGTGCCAGCAGTAAGGAGGGGCGGGGGGGCACAGATACGCAGTATTTT.

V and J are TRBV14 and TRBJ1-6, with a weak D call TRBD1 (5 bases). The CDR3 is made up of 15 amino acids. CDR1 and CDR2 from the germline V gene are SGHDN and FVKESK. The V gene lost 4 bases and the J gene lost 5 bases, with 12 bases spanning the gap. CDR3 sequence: CASSPGTRHNSPLHF. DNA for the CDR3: TGTGCCAGCAGCCCCGGGACTCGACATAATTCACCCCTCCACTTT.

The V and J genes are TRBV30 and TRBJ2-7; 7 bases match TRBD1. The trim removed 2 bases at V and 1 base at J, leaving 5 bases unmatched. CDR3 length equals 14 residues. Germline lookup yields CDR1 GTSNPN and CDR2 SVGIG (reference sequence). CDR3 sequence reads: CAWSIRDRSYEQYF. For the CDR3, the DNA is TGTGCCTGGAGTATACGGGACAGATCCTACGAGCAGTACTTC.

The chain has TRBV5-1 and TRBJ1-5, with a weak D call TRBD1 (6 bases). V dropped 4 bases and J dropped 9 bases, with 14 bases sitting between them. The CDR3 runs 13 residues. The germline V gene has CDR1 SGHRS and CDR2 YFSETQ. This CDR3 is CASSPREGVPQHF. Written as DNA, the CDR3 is TGCGCCAGCAGCCCTAGGGAGGGGGTGCCCCAGCATTTT.

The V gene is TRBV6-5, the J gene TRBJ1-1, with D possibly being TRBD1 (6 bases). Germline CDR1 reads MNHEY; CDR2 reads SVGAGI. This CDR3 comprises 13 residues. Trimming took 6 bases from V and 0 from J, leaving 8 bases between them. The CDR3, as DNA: TGTGCCAGCAGGAGGACAGTGAACACTGAAGCTTTCTTT. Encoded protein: CASRRTVNTEAFF.